What follows are 21 T cell receptor beta chains derived from one specimen sequenced in a study of cytomegalovirus exposure and HLA in healthy donors. PCR used 60 Vbeta primers and 13 Jbeta primers. TCRdb's table, derived via immunoSEQ multiplex PCR, lists solely in-frame clones and lacks some. Of around 92,000 clones listed, over 60% are singletons. The sample taken for sequencing was PBMCs. These receptor sequences come from a human donor in good health.

The chain employs TRBV5-8 and TRBJ2-2; 7 positions match TRBD1. With 4 bases clipped from V and 6 bases from J, the junction kept 6 bases outside the gene matches. The CDR3 is 14 amino acids. Germline V gene sequence: CDR1 SGHTS, CDR2 YDEGEE. CDR3 DNA sequence: TGTGCCAGCAGCGAGGGGGCGTATGCCGGGGAGCTGTTTTTT. This codes for CASSEGAYAGELFF.

This sequence joins TRBV11-2 and TRBJ2-7; D remains unclear. The germline V gene encodes CDR1 SGHAT and CDR2 FQNNGV. V lost 3 bases to trimming and J lost 2 bases, with 14 bases between them. The CDR3 contains 15 residues. Here the CDR3 DNA reads TGTGCCAGCAGCTTCCTTGGTGCGAGCCCCTACGAGCAGTACTTC. Protein product: CASSFLGASPYEQYF.

The chain recombines TRBV6-5 with TRBJ1-2, with a weak D call TRBD1 (6 bases). The V gene lost 6 bases and the J gene lost 14 bases, with 22 bases spanning the gap. Germline CDR1 is MNHEY and CDR2 is SVGAGI. The CDR3 length is 13 residues. The CDR3 protein is CASRRTPATGDTF. As DNA, the CDR3 is TGTGCCAGCAGAAGGACCCCGGCGACAGGAGATACCTTC.

The V call is TRBV6-6, the J call TRBJ1-5, with D perhaps matching TRBD1 (6 bases). The CDR3 extends over 12 amino acids. V was shortened by 4 bases and J by 6 bases, with 7 bases between the two germline ends. Germline CDR1 is MNHNY and CDR2 is SVGAGI (reference sequence). The chain's CDR3 is CASSLQGQPQHF. CDR3 in DNA: TGTGCCAGCAGTTTACAGGGTCAGCCCCAGCATTTT.

J is TRBJ1-1 and V is TRBV2; 8 nucleotides agree with TRBD1. The J segment lost 0 bases and the V segment lost 6 bases, leaving 12 bases of the junction unmatched. Germline CDR1 reads SNHLY; CDR2 reads FYNNEI. The CDR3 is made up of 17 amino acids. CDR3 in amino acids: CASRVTGGWGMNTEAFF. The CDR3 DNA reads TGTGCCAGCAGAGTAACAGGGGGTTGGGGCATGAACACTGAAGCTTTCTTT.

V is TRBV29-1 and J is TRBJ1-2; 9 nucleotides line up with TRBD1. Losses at the gene ends were 7 bases for V and 7 bases for J; bases not matched to a gene: 7. This CDR3 contains 12 residues. CDR1 SQVTM and CDR2 ANQGSEA come from the germline V gene. The CDR3 DNA reads TGCAGCGCAAAAACAGGGGGCTCTGGCTACACCTTC. Its protein is CSAKTGGSGYTF. The whole variable domain, remainder taken from reference TRBV29-1 and TRBJ1-2, is SAVISQKPSRDICQRGTSLTIQCQVDSQVTMMFWYRQQPGQSLTLIATANQGSEATYESGFVIDKFPISRPNLTFSTLTVSNMSPEDSSIYLCSAKTGGSGYTFGSGTRLTVV.

CDR3: CASSPRAGKGLYREAFF. The CDR3 DNA follows: TGTGCCAGCAGTCCCCGGGCAGGGAAGGGCCTATACCGTGAAGCTTTCTTT. The chain is built from TRBV27 and TRBJ1-1; D is perhaps TRBD1 (5 bases). Germline V CDR1 and CDR2: MNHEY, SMNVEV (reference sequence). The CDR3 runs 17 residues. The V gene lost 5 bases and the J gene lost 7 bases, with 26 bases spanning the gap.

A single count supports this clone. The V gene is TRBV7-8, the J gene TRBJ2-5; D uncertain. The J call is doubtful: the DNA matches TRBJ2-7 better. CDR1 SGHVS and CDR2 FQNEAQ come from the germline V gene. This CDR3 contains 15 residues. The CDR3 loop is CASSLNLASSYEQYF. In DNA, the CDR3 is TGTGCCAGCAGCTTAAACCTCGCTAGCTCCTACGAGCAGTACTTC.

This rearrangement joins TRBV4-1 to TRBJ1-2; no clear D. Between the trimmed V and J ends, which lost 4 bases and 2 bases, there was a span of 8 bases. Germline V gene sequence: CDR1 MGHRA, CDR2 YSYEKL. This CDR3 has 13 amino acids. CDR3 sequence reads: CASSPGPNYGYTF. CDR3 in DNA: TGCGCCAGCAGCCCGGGTCCAAACTATGGCTACACCTTC.

Concerning this clone itself: The CDR3 carries no conserved terminal phenylalanine or tryptophan, so it likely arises from a read error. This rearrangement joins TRBV7-9 to TRBJ2-7; TRBD1 matches at 12 bases. CDR3 size: 18 residues. Germline trimming cut 0 bases from V and 1 base from J; bases unmatched to any gene: 7. Germline V gives CDR1 SEHNR, CDR2 FQNEAQ (reference sequence). CDR3 DNA: TGTGCCAGCAGCTTAGCGGGGACAGGGGGCAGTAAGTCCTACGAGCAGTACCTC. Its protein product is CASSLAGTGGSKSYEQYL.

The chain uses TRBV5-1 and TRBJ2-5; a weak D match, TRBD1 (6 bases). V was clipped by 4 bases and J by 5 bases, with 15 bases between them. CDR3 length equals 14 residues. Per germline, CDR1 SGHRS and CDR2 YFSETQ. The CDR3 region has the DNA TGCGCCAGCAGCCAACCAGGGGTGGTGGAGACCCAGTACTTC. It encodes CASSQPGVVETQYF.

The V and J genes are TRBV19 and TRBJ1-3, with D perhaps TRBD1 (6 bases). Germline CDR1 and CDR2: LNHDA and SQIVND (reference sequence). The ends were cut back, 4 bases at V and 3 bases at J, with 16 bases in the middle. The CDR3 runs 16 residues. The CDR3 nucleotides are TGTGCCAGTAGTACCTTCCGGGACATAGGTGGAAACACCATATATTTT. Amino acids: CASSTFRDIGGNTIYF. Based on the CDR3 plus reference TRBV19 and TRBJ1-3, the full variable domain is DGGITQSPKYLFRKEGQNVTLSCEQNLNHDAMYWYRQDPGQGLRLIYYSQIVNDFQKGDIAEGYSVSREKKESFPLTVTSAQKNPTAFYLCASSTFRDIGGNTIYFGEGSWLTVV.

The rearrangement uses TRBV5-6 and TRBJ2-7; no clear D gene. This CDR3 has 11 amino acids. Germline V gene data show CDR1 as SGHDT and CDR2 as YYEEEE. The ends were cut back, 4 bases at V and 6 bases at J, with 8 bases in the middle. This CDR3 reads CASSRRGEQYF. CDR3 nucleotide sequence: TGTGCCAGCAGCCGTAGAGGCGAGCAGTACTTC.

In its sample, this clone was seen once. The chain has TRBV7-6 and TRBJ2-7; 11 positions agree with TRBD2. The CDR3 consists of 13 residues. CDR1 and CDR2 from the germline V gene are SGHVS and FNYEAQ. V dropped 5 bases and J dropped 6; count of bases not matched to a gene: 3. The CDR3 protein is CASSVSGRGEQYF. The CDR3 DNA is TGTGCCAGCAGCGTTAGCGGGAGGGGCGAGCAGTACTTC. Filled out from reference TRBV7-6 and TRBJ2-7, the complete variable domain reads GAGVSQSPRYKVTKRGQDVALRCDPISGHVSLYWYRQALGQGPEFLTYFNYEAQQDKSGLPNDRFSAERPEGSISTLTIQRTEQRDSAMYRCASSVSGRGEQYFGPGTRLTVT.

This chain uses TRBV16 with TRBJ1-2; no clear D. This CDR3 is built from 14 residues. CDR1 and CDR2 (germline): KGHSY, FQNENV. Trimming stripped 3 bases from V and 1 base from J, with 9 bases between. The CDR3 nucleotides are TGTGCCAGCAGCCAGTCCGGGTTTAACTATGGCTACACCTTC. Amino acids: CASSQSGFNYGYTF.

V is TRBV6-6 and J is TRBJ1-1; D not certain. Germline CDR1 and CDR2: MNHNY and SVGAGI (reference sequence). The V and J ends lost 2 bases and 4 bases respectively, with 11 bases between them. CDR3 length: 14 residues. The CDR3 coding sequence is TGTGCCAGCAGTTACGAGGGATGGAGCACTGAAGCTTTCTTT. This sequence encodes CASSYEGWSTEAFF.

Here the CDR3 reads CASRITQGQSYEQYF. The CDR3 DNA sequence: TGCGCCAGCAGAATAACTCAAGGACAGTCCTACGAGCAGTACTTC. J is TRBJ2-7 and V is TRBV5-1; perhaps TRBD1 as D (6 bases). CDR1 and CDR2 from the germline V gene are SGHRS and YFSETQ. V shed 5 bases and J shed 1 base, with 16 bases lying between them. CDR3 size: 15 residues.

The chain combines TRBV7-9 with TRBJ1-1, with 9 bases matching TRBD1. The germline gives CDR1 SEHNR, CDR2 FQNEAQ (reference sequence). The CDR3 has 16 residues. Trimming cost V 2 bases and J 6 bases; bases outside gene matches: 10. The DNA of the CDR3 is TGTGCCAGCAGCTTAAGGGGACAGGGCGGTTGGTCTGAAGCTTTCTTT. Protein: CASSLRGQGGWSEAFF.

The gene calls are TRBV6-4 and TRBJ1-4; D might be TRBD1 (5 bases). V lost 3 bases to trimming and J lost 2 bases, with 10 bases between them. CDR1 MRHNA and CDR2 SNTAGT come from the germline V gene. This CDR3 has 15 residues. The CDR3 reads CASSEMWGTNEKLFF. CDR3 nucleotide sequence: TGTGCCAGCAGTGAGATGTGGGGCACTAATGAAAAACTGTTTTTT.

The J gene is TRBJ2-3, the V gene TRBV7-9, with 10 bases matching TRBD2. V lost 7 bases and J lost 4; bases outside the gene matches: 11. Germline values: CDR1 SEHNR, CDR2 FQNEAQ (reference sequence). There are 16 residues in the CDR3. For the CDR3, the DNA is TGTGCCAGCACCGTTTCTAGCGGGAGTCCCGCAGATACGCAGTATTTT. Amino acids: CASTVSSGSPADTQYF.

This clone turned up a few times. V is TRBV7-9 and J is TRBJ2-1; D not certain. CDR3 length: 11 residues. Trimming stripped 5 bases from V and 5 bases from J, with 4 bases between. Germline CDR1 SEHNR, CDR2 FQNEAQ (reference sequence). The CDR3 DNA reads as TGTGCCAGCAGCAGAGACAATGAGCAGTTCTTC. It encodes CASSRDNEQFF.